This T cell receptor (beta chain) originates from a study of T cell repertoires in cytomegalovirus infection. Study at large: Evidence of both CMV infection and a matching HLA type came from public TCR beta signatures.

This clonotype was seen a few times. The antigen is unknown. Germline CDR1 is MNHGY and CDR2 is SAAAGT. This CDR3 contains 12 residues. V lost 5 bases and J 6 bases, leaving 7 bases between the germline ends. TCRdb passed the reads through MiXCR, listing each CDR3 protein once. This sample yields 100,000 or so distinct CDR3 sequences, of which less than 55% are seen a single time; about 74% belongs to the top ten. Sequencing was performed on CD8+ T cells from cultured PBMCs, taken from culture after CMV antigen stimulation. This TCR came from a human donor in good health (CMV status not recorded). Some clones in this sample may be carry-over from other donors' samples. The chain is built from TRBV6-8 and TRBJ2-2, with a possible D match to TRBD2 (5 bases). CDR3 nucleotides: TGTGCCAGCAGTATCGGGGCCGGGGAGCTGTTTTTT. As protein: CASSIGAGELFF.